Reported below is one TCR beta chain. The clone's antigen remains unknown. No base-level quality is on record; no much larger clone is a single base apart. A case-control design nested within a healthcare worker cohort in London, UK, was used, with weekly nasopharyngeal swab PCR tests and blood sampling performed. Between 23 and 31 March 2020, the week of the UK lockdown, healthcare workers were enrolled and then followed up weekly for as long as 16 weeks. The method behind the library was 5' RACE. TCRdb lists the instrument as NextSeq 500. Unique molecular identifiers were attached to individual cDNA molecules in the TCR library protocol so that sequencing error and PCR bias could be corrected. TCR alpha and beta chains were both sequenced, and the abundances of alpha and beta sequences in each sample were closely correlated with each other. The published analysis was carried out like this. Decombinator V4 was used to annotate TCR sequences for V gene, J gene and CDR3. TCRs were defined as expanded if a significant change between any two time points was detected under a Poisson model with p below 0.0001. TCR abundances were normalised to the total number of TCRs sequenced per sample and expressed as counts per million. TRAV1-2 paired with TRAJ12, TRAJ20 or TRAJ33 defined MAIT TCRs, while TRAV10 paired with TRAJ18 defined iNKT TCRs. A search of VDJdb, accessed on 1 November 2021, was run for TCRs annotated to CMV, EBV and SARS-CoV-2, with TCRs annotated for multiple antigens excluded. TCRdb ran its own pipeline on the public reads, namely fastp trimming at Q25 and MiXCR clone calling, and kept in-frame beta chains. Rows merge per CDR3 protein into single entries with the most common DNA and genes. For this entry, the V and J calls and clone size follow TCRdb and not the study's own pipeline. In all, the sample holds 50,000 to 70,000 distinct CDR3 sequences, and more than 13% of those were seen once. The biggest ten clones account for 9% to 10% of the sample.

The CDR3 runs 16 amino acids, cysteine and phenylalanine included. Only CDR3 DNA is held: 48 bases, read in frame from base 1. V is reduced by 6 bases and J by 6 bases, leaving a spacing of 21 bases between them. This sample is drawn from a study of early T cells in non-severe SARS-CoV-2 infection listed by TCRdb under 2021. Regarding the complete study: TCR sequencing used bulk RNA from unsorted whole blood, so alpha and beta chains could not be paired.

The full study reports these points: Matching against VDJdb was skewed toward anti-spike CD8 responses, likely underestimated virus-specific expansions, and missed private and CD4 specificities.

The chain is made from TRBV12-3 or TRBV12-4 and TRBJ2-1, with the D gene tentatively TRBD1 or TRBD2, based on 6 matching bases in each. The receptor comes from an adult who was a healthcare worker with PCR-confirmed SARS-CoV-2 infection or an uninfected control (not recorded which). Sequenced here: whole blood, sampled at baseline. The CDR3 reads CASRQEGGSLRNEQFF. The nucleotide sequence reads as follows: TGTGCCAGCAGGCAGGAGGGGGGATCCCTTCGCAATGAGCAGTTCTTC.